This T cell receptor beta chain was identified during a study of PD-L1 blockade in urothelial cancer. Time point of the sample: peripheral blood 6 weeks after treatment start. The patients' disease, urothelial carcinoma, was locally advanced or metastatic. Each PCR had synthetic TCR analog templates added to it as a spike-in. TCRdb keeps only in-frame clones here, not all; method: immunoSEQ multiplex PCR. The repertoire has some 120,000 clones, roughly 90% of them found once; the top ten carry under 2%. Germline CDR1 is SGHTA and CDR2 is FQGTGA. This CDR3 has 13 amino acids. V lost 5 bases, J lost 6 bases, and 6 bases stayed unmatched.

The chain combines TRBV7-3 with TRBJ1-1; the match to TRBD1 covers 7 bases. This specimen was PBMCs, taken around atezolizumab (anti-PD-L1) treatment. This clonotype was obtained from a man between 60 and 75 years old with urothelial cancer. DNA for the CDR3: TGTGCCAGCAGCCCTACAGGGGCCGCTGAAGCTTTCTTT. Translated, it gives CASSPTGAAEAFF.